The present TCR beta chain was sequenced within a study of cytomegalovirus exposure and HLA in healthy donors. Notes on this clone: Its antigen is unknown.

The primer mix had 60 Vbeta and 13 Jbeta primers. This table comes from immunoSEQ multiplex PCR, and its TCRdb copy is limited to in-frame clones, with some not included. The table records approximately 170,000 clones, less than 85% of them present only once. Notes on the study in general: Follow-up analysis seemed to connect common viral pathogens with several of the most significant clusters identified. Analysis was carried out at a later point, and it linked a missense DCLRE1C variant to TCR beta V- and J-gene trimming.

V was clipped by 4 bases and J by 3 bases, with 6 bases between them. Germline-derived CDR1 and CDR2 are ENHRY and SYGVKD. This CDR3 is 13 amino acids long. The rearrangement joins TRBV10-3 to TRBJ2-2; D call uncertain. The receptor was derived from a boy aged 2 to 10 in good health and CMV-seronegative. Input material: PBMCs. CDR3 region: CAISGAYTGELFF. The CDR3 bases are TGTGCCATCAGTGGGGCGTACACCGGGGAGCTGTTTTTT.